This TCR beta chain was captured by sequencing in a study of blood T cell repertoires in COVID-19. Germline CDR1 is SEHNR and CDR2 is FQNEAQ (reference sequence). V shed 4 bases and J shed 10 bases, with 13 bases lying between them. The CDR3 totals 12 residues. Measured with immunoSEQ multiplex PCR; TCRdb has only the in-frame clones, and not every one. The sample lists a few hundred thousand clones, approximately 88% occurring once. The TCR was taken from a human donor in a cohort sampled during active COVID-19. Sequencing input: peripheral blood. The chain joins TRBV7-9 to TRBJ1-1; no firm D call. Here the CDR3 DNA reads TGTGCCAGCAGCTCCCGGGGTTGGGGAGCTTTCTTT. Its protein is CASSSRGWGAFF.